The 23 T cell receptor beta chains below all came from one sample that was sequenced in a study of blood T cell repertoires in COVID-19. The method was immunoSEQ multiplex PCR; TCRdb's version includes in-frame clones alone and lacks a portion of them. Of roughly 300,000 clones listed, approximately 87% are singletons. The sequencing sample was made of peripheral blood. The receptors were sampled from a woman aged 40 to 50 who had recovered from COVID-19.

The CDR3 loop is CASSLTGQGYGYTF. The CDR3 nucleotides read TGTGCCAGCAGCTTAACAGGACAGGGTTATGGCTACACCTTC. The J gene is TRBJ1-2, the V gene TRBV6-5; 8 bases fit TRBD1. This CDR3 region has 14 residues. V trimming: 6 bases; J trimming: 5 bases; junction bases outside the gene matches: 8. From germline, CDR1 is MNHEY and CDR2 SVGAGI.

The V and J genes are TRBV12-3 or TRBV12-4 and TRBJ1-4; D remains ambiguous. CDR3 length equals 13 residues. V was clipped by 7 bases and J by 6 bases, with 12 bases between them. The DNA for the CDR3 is TGTGCCAGCACGAGCGTGGGAGATGAAAAACTGTTTTTT. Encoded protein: CASTSVGDEKLFF.

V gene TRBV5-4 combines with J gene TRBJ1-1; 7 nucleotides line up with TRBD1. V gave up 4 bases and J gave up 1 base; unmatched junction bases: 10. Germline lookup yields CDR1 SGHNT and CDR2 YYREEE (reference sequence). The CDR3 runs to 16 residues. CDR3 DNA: TGTGCCAGCAGCGCCGACAGGGTGGGGGCGAACACTGAAGCTTTCTTT. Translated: CASSADRVGANTEAFF. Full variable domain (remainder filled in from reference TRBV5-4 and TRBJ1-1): ETGVTQSPTHLIKTRGQQVTLRCSSQSGHNTVSWYQQALGQGPQFIFQYYREEENGRGNFPPRFSGLQFPNYSSELNVNALELDDSALYLCASSADRVGANTEAFFGQGTRLTVV.

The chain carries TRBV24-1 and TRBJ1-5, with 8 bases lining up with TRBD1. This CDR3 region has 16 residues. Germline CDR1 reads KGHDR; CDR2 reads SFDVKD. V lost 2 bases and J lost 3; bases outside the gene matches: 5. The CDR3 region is CATSDSATGDNQPQHF. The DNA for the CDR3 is TGTGCCACCAGTGATTCAGCGACAGGGGACAATCAGCCCCAGCATTTT.

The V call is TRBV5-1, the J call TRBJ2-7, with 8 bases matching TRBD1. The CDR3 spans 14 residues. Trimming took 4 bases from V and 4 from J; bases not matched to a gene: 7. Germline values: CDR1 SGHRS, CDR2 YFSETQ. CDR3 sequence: CASSQDRAWYEQYF. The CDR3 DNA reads TGCGCCAGCAGCCAGGACAGGGCGTGGTACGAGCAGTACTTC.

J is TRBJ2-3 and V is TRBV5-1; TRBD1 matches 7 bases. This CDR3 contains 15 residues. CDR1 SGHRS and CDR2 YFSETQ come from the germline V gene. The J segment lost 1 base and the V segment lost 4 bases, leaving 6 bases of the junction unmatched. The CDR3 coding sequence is TGCGCCAGCAGCCCGGGACAGATTGGCACAGATACGCAGTATTTT. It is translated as CASSPGQIGTDTQYF.

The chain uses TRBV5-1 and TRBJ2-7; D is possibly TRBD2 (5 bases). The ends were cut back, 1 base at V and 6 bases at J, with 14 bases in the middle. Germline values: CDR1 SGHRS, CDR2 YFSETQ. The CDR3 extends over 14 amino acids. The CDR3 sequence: CASSLSWTPPEQYF. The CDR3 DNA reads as TGCGCCAGCAGCTTGTCCTGGACTCCCCCCGAGCAGTACTTC.

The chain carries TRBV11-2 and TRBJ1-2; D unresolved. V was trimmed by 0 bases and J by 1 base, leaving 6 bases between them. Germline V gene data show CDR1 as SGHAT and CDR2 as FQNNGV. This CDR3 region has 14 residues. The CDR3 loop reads CASSLDGSNYGYTF. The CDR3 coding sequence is TGTGCCAGCAGCTTAGATGGCAGTAACTATGGCTACACCTTC.

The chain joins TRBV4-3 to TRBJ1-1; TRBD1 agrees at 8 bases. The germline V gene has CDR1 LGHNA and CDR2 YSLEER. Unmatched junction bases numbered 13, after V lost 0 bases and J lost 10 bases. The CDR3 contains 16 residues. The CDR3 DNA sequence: TGCGCCAGCAGCCAAGATCCTCAACGACAGGGGCGTGGAGCTTTCTTT. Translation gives CASSQDPQRQGRGAFF.

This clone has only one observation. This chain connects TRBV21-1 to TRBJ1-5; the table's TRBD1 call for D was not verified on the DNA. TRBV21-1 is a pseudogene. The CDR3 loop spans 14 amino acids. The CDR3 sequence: CASSGDTDNQPQHF. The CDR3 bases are TGTGCCAGCAGTGGGGACACCGACAATCAGCCCCAGCATTTT.

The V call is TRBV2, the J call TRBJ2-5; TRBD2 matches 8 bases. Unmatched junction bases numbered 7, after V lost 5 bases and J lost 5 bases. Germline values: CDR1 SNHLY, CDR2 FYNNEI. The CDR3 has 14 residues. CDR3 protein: CASSRGSGGETQYF. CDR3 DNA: TGTGCCAGCAGTCGGGGTTCGGGGGGGGAGACCCAGTACTTC. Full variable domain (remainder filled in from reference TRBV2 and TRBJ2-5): EPEVTQTPSHQVTQMGQEVILRCVPISNHLYFYWYRQILGQKVEFLVSFYNNEISEKSEIFDDQFSVERPDGSNFTLKIRSTKLEDSAMYFCASSRGSGGETQYFGPGTRLLVL.

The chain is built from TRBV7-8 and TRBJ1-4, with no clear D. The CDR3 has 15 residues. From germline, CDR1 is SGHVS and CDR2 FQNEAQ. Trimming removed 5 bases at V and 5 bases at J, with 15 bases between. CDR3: CASSPYEKRNEKLFF. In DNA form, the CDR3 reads TGTGCCAGCAGCCCCTACGAAAAGAGAAATGAAAAACTGTTTTTT.

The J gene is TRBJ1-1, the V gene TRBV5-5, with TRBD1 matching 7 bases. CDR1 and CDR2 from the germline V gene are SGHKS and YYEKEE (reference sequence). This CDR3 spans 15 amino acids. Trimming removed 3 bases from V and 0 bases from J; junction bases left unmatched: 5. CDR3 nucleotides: TGTGCCAGCAGCTCCAAGACAGGGCTGAACACTGAAGCTTTCTTT. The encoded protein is CASSSKTGLNTEAFF.

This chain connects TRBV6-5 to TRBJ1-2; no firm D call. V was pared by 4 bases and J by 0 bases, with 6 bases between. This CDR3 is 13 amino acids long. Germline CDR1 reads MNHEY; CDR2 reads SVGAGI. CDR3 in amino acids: CASSSTANYGYTF. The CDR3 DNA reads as TGTGCCAGCAGTTCCACGGCTAACTATGGCTACACCTTC.

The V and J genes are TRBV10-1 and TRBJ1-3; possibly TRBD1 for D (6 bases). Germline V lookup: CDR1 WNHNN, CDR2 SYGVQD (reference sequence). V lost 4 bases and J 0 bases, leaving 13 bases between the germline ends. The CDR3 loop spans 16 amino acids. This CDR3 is CASSAQGSLSGNTIYF. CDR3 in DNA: TGCGCCAGCAGTGCACAGGGATCTCTCTCTGGAAACACCATATATTTT.

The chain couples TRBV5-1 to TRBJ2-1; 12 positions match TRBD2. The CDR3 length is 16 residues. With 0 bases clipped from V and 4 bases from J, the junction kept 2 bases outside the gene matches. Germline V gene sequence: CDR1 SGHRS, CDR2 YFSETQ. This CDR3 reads CASSLATSGGYNEQFF. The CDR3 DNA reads TGCGCCAGCAGCTTGGCCACTAGCGGGGGGTACAATGAGCAGTTCTTC.

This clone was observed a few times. The CDR3 DNA reads TGTGCCAGCAGCCCCCAGGGAGGTATCGGCTACGAGCAGTACTTC. This encodes CASSPQGGIGYEQYF. The chain carries TRBV7-8 and TRBJ2-7, with D perhaps TRBD2 (6 bases). CDR3 length: 15 amino acids. In germline, CDR1 is SGHVS, CDR2 FQNEAQ. The V gene lost 5 bases and the J gene lost 3 bases, with 17 bases spanning the gap. Combining the CDR3 with reference TRBV7-8 and TRBJ2-7 gives the whole variable domain GAGVSQSPRYKVAKRGQDVALRCDPISGHVSLFWYQQALGQGPEFLTYFQNEAQLDKSGLPSDRFFAERPEGSVSTLKIQRTQQEDSAVYLCASSPQGGIGYEQYFGPGTRLTVT.

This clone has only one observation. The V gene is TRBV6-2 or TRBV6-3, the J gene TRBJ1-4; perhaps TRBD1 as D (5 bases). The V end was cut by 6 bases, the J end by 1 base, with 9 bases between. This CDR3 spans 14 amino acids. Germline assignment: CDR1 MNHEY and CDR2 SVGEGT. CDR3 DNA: TGTGCCAGCAGCCTTGACAGAACTAATGAAAAACTGTTTTTT. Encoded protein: CASSLDRTNEKLFF.

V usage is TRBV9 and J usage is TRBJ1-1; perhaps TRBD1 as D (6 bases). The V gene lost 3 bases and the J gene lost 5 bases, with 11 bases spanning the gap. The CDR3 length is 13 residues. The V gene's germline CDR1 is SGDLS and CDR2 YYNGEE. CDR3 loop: CASSAGVGTEAFF. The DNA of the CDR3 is TGTGCCAGCAGCGCAGGGGTGGGGACTGAAGCTTTCTTT.

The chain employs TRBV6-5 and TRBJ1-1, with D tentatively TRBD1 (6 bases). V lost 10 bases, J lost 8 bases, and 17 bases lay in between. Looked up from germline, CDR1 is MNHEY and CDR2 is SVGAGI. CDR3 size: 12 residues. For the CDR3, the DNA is TGTGCCATTGCGACGGGGGGGCGCGAAGCTTTCTTT. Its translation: CAIATGGREAFF.

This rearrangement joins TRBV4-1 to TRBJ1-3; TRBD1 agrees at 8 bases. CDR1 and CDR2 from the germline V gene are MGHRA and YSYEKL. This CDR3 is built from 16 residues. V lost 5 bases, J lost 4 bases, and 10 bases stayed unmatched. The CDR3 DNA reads TGCGCCAGCAGCGGAGGGTCCAGGGGGCTAGGAAACACCATATATTTT. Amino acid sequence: CASSGGSRGLGNTIYF.

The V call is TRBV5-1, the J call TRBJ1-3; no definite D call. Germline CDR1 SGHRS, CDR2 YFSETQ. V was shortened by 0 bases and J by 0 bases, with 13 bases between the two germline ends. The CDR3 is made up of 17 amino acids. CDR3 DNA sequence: TGCGCCAGCAGCTTGGGGCAAGCGGCACCCTCTGGAAACACCATATATTTT. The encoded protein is CASSLGQAAPSGNTIYF.

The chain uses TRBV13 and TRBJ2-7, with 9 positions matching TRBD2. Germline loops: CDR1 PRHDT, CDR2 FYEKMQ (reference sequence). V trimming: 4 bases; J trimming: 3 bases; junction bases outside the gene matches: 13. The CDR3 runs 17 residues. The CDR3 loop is CASSSRAGGARNYEQYF. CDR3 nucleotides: TGTGCCAGCAGCTCACGAGCGGGGGGCGCCCGGAACTACGAGCAGTACTTC.